This T cell receptor (beta chain) was documented in a study of T cells after yellow fever vaccination. Turning to the study itself: Where fractions had low cell numbers, libraries were prepared from them with the SMART-Seq v4 Ultra Low Input RNA kit. Regarding the study as a whole: Contamination of FACS-sorted repertoires by abundant clonotypes from the bulk population could occur. When the response was secondary, it was weaker but reached its peak faster, day 5 versus 15.

TCRdb reanalysed the 5' RACE reads using MiXCR and keeps one entry per CDR3 protein. This table holds some 670,000 distinct CDR3 sequences, 9% to 15% found once. To note about this clonotype: Its antigen remains unidentified.

V trimming: 5 bases; J trimming: 3 bases; junction bases outside the gene matches: 15. This CDR3 is built from 18 residues. Looked up from germline, CDR1 is SGHAT and CDR2 is FQNNGV. The starting material was PBMCs, obtained on the day of the yellow fever booster vaccination. The chain links TRBV11-2 to TRBJ2-7, with 11 bases identical to TRBD2. The sequence was obtained from a man aged 30 to 39 who received the YFV17D yellow fever vaccine. CDR3 sequence (DNA): TGTGCCAGCAGCCAACGCTACGGGGGGACTAGCGGCCTCTACGAGCAGTACTTC. This encodes CASSQRYGGTSGLYEQYF. Variable domain in full (rest from reference TRBV11-2 and TRBJ2-7): EAGVAQSPRYKIIEKRQSVAFWCNPISGHATLYWYQQILGQGPKLLIQFQNNGVVDDSQLPKDRFSAERLKGVDSTLKIQPAKLEDSAVYLCASSQRYGGTSGLYEQYFGPGTRLTVT.